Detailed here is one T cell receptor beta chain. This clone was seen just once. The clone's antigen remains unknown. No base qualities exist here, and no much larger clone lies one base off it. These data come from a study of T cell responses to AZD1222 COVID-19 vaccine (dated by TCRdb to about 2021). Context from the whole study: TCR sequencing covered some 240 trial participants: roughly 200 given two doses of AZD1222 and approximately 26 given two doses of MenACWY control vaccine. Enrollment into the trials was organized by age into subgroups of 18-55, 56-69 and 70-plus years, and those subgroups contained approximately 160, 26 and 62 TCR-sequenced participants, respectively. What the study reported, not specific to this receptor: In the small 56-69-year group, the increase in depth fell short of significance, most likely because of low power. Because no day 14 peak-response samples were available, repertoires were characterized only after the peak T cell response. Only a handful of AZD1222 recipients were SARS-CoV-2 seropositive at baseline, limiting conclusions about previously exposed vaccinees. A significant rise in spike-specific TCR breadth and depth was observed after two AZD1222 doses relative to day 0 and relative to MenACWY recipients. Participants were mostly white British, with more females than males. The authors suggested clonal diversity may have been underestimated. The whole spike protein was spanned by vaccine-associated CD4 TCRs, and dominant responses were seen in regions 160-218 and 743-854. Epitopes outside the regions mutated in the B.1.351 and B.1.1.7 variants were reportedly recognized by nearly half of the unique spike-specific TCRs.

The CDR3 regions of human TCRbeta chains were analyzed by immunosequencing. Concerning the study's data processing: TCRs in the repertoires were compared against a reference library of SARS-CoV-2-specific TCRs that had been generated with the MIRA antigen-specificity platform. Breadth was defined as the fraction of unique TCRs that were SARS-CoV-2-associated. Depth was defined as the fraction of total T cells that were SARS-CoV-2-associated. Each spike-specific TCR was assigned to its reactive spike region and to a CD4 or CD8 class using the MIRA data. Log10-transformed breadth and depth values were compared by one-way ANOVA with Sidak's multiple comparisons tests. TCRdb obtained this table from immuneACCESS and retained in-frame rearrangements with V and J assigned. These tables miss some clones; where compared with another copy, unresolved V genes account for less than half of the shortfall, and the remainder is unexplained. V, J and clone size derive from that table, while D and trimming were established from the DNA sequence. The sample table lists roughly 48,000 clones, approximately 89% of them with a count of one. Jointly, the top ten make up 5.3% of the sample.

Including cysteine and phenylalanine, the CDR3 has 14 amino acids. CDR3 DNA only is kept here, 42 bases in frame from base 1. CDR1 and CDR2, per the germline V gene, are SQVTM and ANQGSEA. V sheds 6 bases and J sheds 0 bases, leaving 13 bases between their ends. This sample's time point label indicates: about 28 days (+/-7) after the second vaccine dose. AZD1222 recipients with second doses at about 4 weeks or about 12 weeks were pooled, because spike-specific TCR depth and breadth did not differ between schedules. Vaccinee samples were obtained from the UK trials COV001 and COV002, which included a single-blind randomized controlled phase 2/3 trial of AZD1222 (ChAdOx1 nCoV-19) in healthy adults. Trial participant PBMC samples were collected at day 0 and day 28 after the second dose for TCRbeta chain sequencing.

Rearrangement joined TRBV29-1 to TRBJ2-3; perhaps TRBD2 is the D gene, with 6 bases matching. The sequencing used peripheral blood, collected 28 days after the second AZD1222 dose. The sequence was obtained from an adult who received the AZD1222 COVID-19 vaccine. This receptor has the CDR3 CSVGGSGSTDTQYF. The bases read TGCAGCGTGGGTGGGAGCGGGAGCACAGATACGCAGTATTTT.